This T cell receptor beta chain originates from a study of blood T cell repertoires in COVID-19. At the level of the study: PBMCs, B-cell-depleted T cells, or T cells provided the cDNA or gDNA that made up the material.

This clone occurred a few times. Only in-frame clones appear in the TCRdb table, and some are missing; sequencing was by immunoSEQ multiplex PCR. The table shows roughly 160,000 clones, with 79% occurring only once. The V gene lost 6 bases and the J gene lost 4 bases, with 5 bases spanning the gap. The length of the CDR3 is 11 residues. The germline V gene encodes CDR1 LNHDA and CDR2 SQIVND (reference sequence). The receptor was isolated from a woman aged 60 to 75 with COVID-19, enrolled during active disease. The material sequenced was peripheral blood. V is TRBV19 and J is TRBJ2-3, with D uncertain. The CDR3, as DNA: TGTGCCAGTAGGAGCGCAGATACGCAGTATTTT. This gives the protein CASRSADTQYF. Looking up the rest from reference TRBV19 and TRBJ2-3 gives the full variable domain: DGGITQSPKYLFRKEGQNVTLSCEQNLNHDAMYWYRQDPGQGLRLIYYSQIVNDFQKGDIAEGYSVSREKKESFPLTVTSAQKNPTAFYLCASRSADTQYFGPGTRLTVL.